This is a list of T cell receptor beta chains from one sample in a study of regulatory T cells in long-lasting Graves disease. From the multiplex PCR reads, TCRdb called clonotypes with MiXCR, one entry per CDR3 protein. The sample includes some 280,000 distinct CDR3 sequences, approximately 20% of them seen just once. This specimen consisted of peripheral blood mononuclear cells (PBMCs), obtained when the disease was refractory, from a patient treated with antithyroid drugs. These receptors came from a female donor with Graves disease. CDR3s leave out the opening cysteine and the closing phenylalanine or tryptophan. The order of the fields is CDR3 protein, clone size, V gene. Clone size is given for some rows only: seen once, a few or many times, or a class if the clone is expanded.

CDR3 protein: ASSQEGLAGIEQF; clone size: .; V gene: TRBV3-2
CDR3 protein: SAKDNSPLH; clone size: .; V gene: TRBV20-1
CDR3 protein: SAIQGAVGTDTQY; clone size: many; V gene: TRBV20-1
CDR3 protein: ASSTRQGSNIQY; clone size: .; V gene: TRBV19
CDR3 protein: AWSVVGQGHAEAF; clone size: .; V gene: TRBV30
CDR3 protein: ASSLLAGKETQY; clone size: few; V gene: TRBV7-2
CDR3 protein: ASSFPGQGGYNEQF; clone size: .; V gene: TRBV12-3/TRBV12-4
CDR3 protein: ASSQERGDQPQH; clone size: .; V gene: TRBV4-1
CDR3 protein: ASSFFPGAVNTEAF; clone size: .; V gene: TRBV5-1
CDR3 protein: ASSLGAINENLF; clone size: few; V gene: TRBV7-9
CDR3 protein: ASSEAGGNTGELF; clone size: many; V gene: TRBV2
CDR3 protein: ASSVSGSGNTIY; clone size: few; V gene: TRBV28
CDR3 protein: ASSYSPGTGLLISTGELF; clone size: .; V gene: TRBV6-6
CDR3 protein: ASSAEDNTGELF; clone size: .; V gene: TRBV27
CDR3 protein: SATTGVFRSSYNSPLH; clone size: .; V gene: TRBV20-1
CDR3 protein: ASTQNTGELF; clone size: .; V gene: TRBV12-3/TRBV12-4
CDR3 protein: ASSWGYGTINTGELF; clone size: .; V gene: TRBV11-2
CDR3 protein: ASSYSLEQF; clone size: few; V gene: TRBV6-2/TRBV6-3
CDR3 protein: ASSLRGERRYT; clone size: .; V gene: TRBV7-9
CDR3 protein: ASSLSGGLHGYT; clone size: many; V gene: TRBV28
CDR3 protein: ASSLAGVRTGELF; clone size: few; V gene: TRBV7-2
CDR3 protein: ATLAGSDSNQPQH; clone size: .; V gene: TRBV10-3
CDR3 protein: ASSIQTDYGYT; clone size: .; V gene: TRBV7-9
CDR3 protein: ASSLARFGTQNTEAF; clone size: many; V gene: TRBV11-2
CDR3 protein: ASSGASEAF; clone size: .; V gene: TRBV6-7
CDR3 protein: ASSLTLDGGGGQF; clone size: .; V gene: TRBV12-3/TRBV12-4
CDR3 protein: SALPYLAGGPDEQY; clone size: few; V gene: TRBV29-1
CDR3 protein: ASSYKSGTEAF; clone size: many; V gene: TRBV6-5
CDR3 protein: SARVTGRNTEAF; clone size: few; V gene: TRBV20-1
CDR3 protein: ASSYGAGVNTEAF; clone size: few; V gene: TRBV6-5
CDR3 protein: ASSSNQGGTQY; clone size: many; V gene: TRBV7-3
CDR3 protein: ASSPGQNTEAF; clone size: many; V gene: TRBV12-3/TRBV12-4
CDR3 protein: ASRTGLADETQY; clone size: few; V gene: TRBV5-1
CDR3 protein: SAGDPYGYT; clone size: many; V gene: TRBV20-1
CDR3 protein: ASSWDRDTEAF; clone size: many; V gene: TRBV2
CDR3 protein: SAREGGALAGGEQY; clone size: few; V gene: TRBV20-1
CDR3 protein: ASSFLAGGTDTQY; clone size: many; V gene: TRBV28
CDR3 protein: ASSFGTGNTGELF; clone size: many; V gene: TRBV28
CDR3 protein: ASSPHLAGAGDTQY; clone size: .; V gene: TRBV11-2
CDR3 protein: ASSGSGISTDTQY; clone size: .; V gene: TRBV12-3/TRBV12-4
CDR3 protein: ASSPPTGEAF; clone size: .; V gene: TRBV6-1
CDR3 protein: SARESPGPYEQY; clone size: .; V gene: TRBV20-1
CDR3 protein: ASSRQLTNEKLF; clone size: many; V gene: TRBV28
CDR3 protein: ASRAGGSKNIQY; clone size: few; V gene: TRBV7-2
CDR3 protein: ASSKEVGLAGGYNEQF; clone size: .; V gene: TRBV9
CDR3 protein: SATSTNEKLF; clone size: .; V gene: TRBV29-1
CDR3 protein: SVLAIVRDRTYEQY; clone size: few; V gene: TRBV29-1
CDR3 protein: ASTLGQGSPSYEQY; clone size: .; V gene: TRBV6-2/TRBV6-3
CDR3 protein: AWSPSPRVAYT; clone size: many; V gene: TRBV30
CDR3 protein: ASSARQGTLHLNTEAF; clone size: many; V gene: TRBV27
CDR3 protein: SAGDARPEAF; clone size: .; V gene: TRBV20-1